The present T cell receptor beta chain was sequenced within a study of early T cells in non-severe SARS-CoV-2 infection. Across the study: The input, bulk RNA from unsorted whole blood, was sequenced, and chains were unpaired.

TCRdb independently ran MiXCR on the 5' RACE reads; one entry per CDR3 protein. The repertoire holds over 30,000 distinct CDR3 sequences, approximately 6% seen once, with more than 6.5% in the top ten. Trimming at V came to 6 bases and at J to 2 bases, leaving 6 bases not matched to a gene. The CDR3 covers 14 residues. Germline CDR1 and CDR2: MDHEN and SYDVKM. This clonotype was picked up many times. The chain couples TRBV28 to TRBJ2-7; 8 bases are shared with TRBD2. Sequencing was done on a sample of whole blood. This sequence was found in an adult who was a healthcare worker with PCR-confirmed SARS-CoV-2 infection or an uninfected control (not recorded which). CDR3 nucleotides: TGTGCCAGCAGACCTTTTAGCGGGGCCTACGAGCAGTACTTC. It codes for CASRPFSGAYEQYF.